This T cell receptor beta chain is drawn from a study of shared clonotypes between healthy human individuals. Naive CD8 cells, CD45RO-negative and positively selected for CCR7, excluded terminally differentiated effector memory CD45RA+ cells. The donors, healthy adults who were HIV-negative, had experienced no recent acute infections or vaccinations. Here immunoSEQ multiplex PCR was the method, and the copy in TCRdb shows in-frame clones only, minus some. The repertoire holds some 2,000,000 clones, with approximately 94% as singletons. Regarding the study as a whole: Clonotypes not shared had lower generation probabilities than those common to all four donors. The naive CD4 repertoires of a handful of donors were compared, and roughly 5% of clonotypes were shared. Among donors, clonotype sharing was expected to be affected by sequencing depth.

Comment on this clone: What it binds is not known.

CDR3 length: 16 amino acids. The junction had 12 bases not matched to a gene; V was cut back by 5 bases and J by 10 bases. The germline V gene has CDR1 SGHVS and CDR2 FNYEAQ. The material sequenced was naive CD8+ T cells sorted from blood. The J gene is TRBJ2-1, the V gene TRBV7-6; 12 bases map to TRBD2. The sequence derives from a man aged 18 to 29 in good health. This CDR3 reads CASSLGASGGVGEQFF. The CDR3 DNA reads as TGTGCCAGCAGCCTAGGCGCTAGCGGGGGGGTGGGCGAGCAGTTCTTC.